This T cell receptor beta chain was sequenced in a study of blood T cell repertoires in COVID-19. Original processing methods: Estimated nucleated cell counts came from reference gene primer amplification. The protocol was immunoSEQ multiplex PCR, while the TCRdb copy is restricted to in-frame clones and leaves out a portion. V and J calls plus clone size are reproduced from that table; the DNA served to infer D and trimming. Of 90,000 to 120,000 clones listed, 91% were seen once; the top ten hold under 6.5%. V was pared by 1 base and J by 0 bases, with 12 bases between. The length of the CDR3 is 16 residues. CDR1 and CDR2 (germline): LNHNV, YYDKDF (reference sequence).

What was sequenced was peripheral blood. V and J are TRBV15 and TRBJ1-1; no clear D gene. The sequence derives from a human donor in a cohort sampled during active COVID-19. CDR3 sequence (DNA): TGTGCCACCAGCAGAGGAGGGCCAGTGTTGAACACTGAAGCTTTCTTT. It codes for CATSRGGPVLNTEAFF.